This TCR beta chain is from a study of regulatory dendritic cells for organ transplantation. Study-level findings and limits: Between individuals, the alloreactive memory CD8+ T cell pool differed considerably.

Sequencing was performed with immunoSEQ multiplex PCR; in TCRdb, only in-frame clones are kept and a portion is missing. The table lists under 40,000 clones, under 95% of them singletons. Details on this clone: What it binds is unknown.

The CDR3 runs to 16 residues. The V end was cut by 5 bases, the J end by 2 bases, with 15 bases between. In germline, CDR1 is SGHVS, CDR2 FNYEAQ. Material: naive CD8+ T cells from blood. Subset indicated: CD45RA+ naive T cells. The chain is built from TRBV7-6 and TRBJ2-2; D unresolved. This clonotype was sampled from a human donor in good health. The CDR3 region has the DNA TGTGCCAGCAGCAGTTATCACGGGCTCAACACCGGGGAGCTGTTTTTT. This gives the protein CASSSYHGLNTGELFF.